The TCR beta chain described here comes from a study of immune evolution from preneoplasia to lung adenocarcinoma. The study's findings and limits: T cell clonality was higher in KRAS-mutant than EGFR-mutant or wild-type nodules. Normal lung had the highest top T cell clone frequencies.

On this clone itself: The antigen is not known.

The CDR3 is 13 amino acids. V trimming: 10 bases; J trimming: 0 bases; junction bases outside the gene matches: 5. The germline gives CDR1 SNHLY, CDR2 FYNNEI. Patients had resection in Japan or China between about 2013 and 2018. Two lung cancer pathologists independently confirmed each histologic diagnosis. Libraries were prepared by immunoSEQ multiplex PCR; TCRdb keeps only in-frame clonotypes and omits some of them. The sample records about 21,000 clones, around three quarters being singletons. Specimen: FFPE invasive lung adenocarcinoma tissue. This receptor was identified in a person in their 60s with lung adenocarcinoma. The chain is built from TRBV2 and TRBJ2-7; TRBD1 agrees at 8 bases. CDR3 residues: CATGTGASYEQYF. The DNA for the CDR3 is TGTGCCACCGGGACAGGAGCCTCCTACGAGCAGTACTTC.